This T cell receptor beta chain was sequenced in a study of blood T cell repertoires in COVID-19. TCRdb keeps only in-frame clones here, not all; method: immunoSEQ multiplex PCR. Among approximately 230,000 clones listed, about nine tenths were seen once. Germline CDR1 reads LGHNA; CDR2 reads YSLEER. Trimming took off 0 bases at V and 2 bases at J, with 11 bases between the two ends. The CDR3 loop spans 15 amino acids. Symptom resolution, clearance, or two negative PCRs marked the recovered donors of Cohort 3. The sample taken for sequencing was PBMCs or T cells enriched from blood (not recorded which). The J gene is TRBJ2-7, the V gene TRBV4-3; D perhaps matches TRBD2 (6 bases). This TCR was sampled from a man in his forties or fifties who had recovered from COVID-19. Here the CDR3 DNA reads TGCGCCAGCAGCCAAGATATGTGGGGGGCCTACGAGCAGTACTTC. Its translation is CASSQDMWGAYEQYF.